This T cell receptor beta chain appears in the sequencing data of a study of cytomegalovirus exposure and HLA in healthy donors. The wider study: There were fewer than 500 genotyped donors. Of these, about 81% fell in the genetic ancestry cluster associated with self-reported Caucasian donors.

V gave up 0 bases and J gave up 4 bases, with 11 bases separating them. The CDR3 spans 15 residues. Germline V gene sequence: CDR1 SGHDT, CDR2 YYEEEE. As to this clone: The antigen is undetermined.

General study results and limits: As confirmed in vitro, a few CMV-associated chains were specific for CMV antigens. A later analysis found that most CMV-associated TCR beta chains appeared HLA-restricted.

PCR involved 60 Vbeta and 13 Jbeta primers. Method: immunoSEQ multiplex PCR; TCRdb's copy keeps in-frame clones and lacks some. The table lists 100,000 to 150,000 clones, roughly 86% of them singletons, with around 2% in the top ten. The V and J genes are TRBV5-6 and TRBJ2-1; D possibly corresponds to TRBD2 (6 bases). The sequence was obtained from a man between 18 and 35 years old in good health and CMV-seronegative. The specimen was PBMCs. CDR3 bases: TGTGCCAGCAGCTTGGCGGCTAGCGTATACAATGAGCAGTTCTTC. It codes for CASSLAASVYNEQFF. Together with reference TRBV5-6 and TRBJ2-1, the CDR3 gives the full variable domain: DAGVTQSPTHLIKTRGQQVTLRCSPKSGHDTVSWYQQALGQGPQFIFQYYEEEERQRGNFPDRFSGHQFPNYSSELNVNALLLGDSALYLCASSLAASVYNEQFFGPGTRLTVL.